The text below deals with one T cell receptor (beta chain). This record comes from a study of blood T cell repertoires in COVID-19. Trimming cost V 6 bases and J 1 base; bases outside gene matches: 10. CDR1 is MGHRA and CDR2 is YSYEKL in the germline V gene. CDR3 length: 16 residues. Assay: immunoSEQ multiplex PCR; the TCRdb copy retains only in-frame clones and omits some. Of roughly 30,000 clones in the sample, 85% to 95% were seen once. The chain joins TRBV4-1 to TRBJ2-5, with 8 nucleotides matching TRBD1. This TCR came from a woman aged 70-85 years with COVID-19, enrolled during active disease. What was sequenced was peripheral blood. CDR3 DNA: TGCGCCAGCAGTTCAGACAGGGGAGGACCCCAAGAGACCCAGTACTTC. It is translated as CASSSDRGGPQETQYF.